This TCR beta chain comes out of a study of shared clonotypes between healthy human individuals. Concerning this clone itself: Other DNA sequences in this sample translate to the same CDR3.

Profiled with immunoSEQ multiplex PCR; TCRdb holds only in-frame clones, not every one. The table includes about 2.4 million clones, approximately 94% detected once. With 5 bases clipped from V and 3 bases from J, the junction kept 7 bases outside the gene matches. The germline CDR1 and CDR2 sequences are SGDLS and YYNGEE. This CDR3 has 15 residues. The chain couples TRBV9 to TRBJ2-1, with 8 bases identical to TRBD2. Source material: naive CD4+ T cells from PBMCs. The subset was: CD45RA+ positively selected. The clonotype comes from a man in his late teens or twenties in good health. Some clones in this sample may be carry-over from other donors' samples. This CDR3 reads CASSATSGVYNEQFF. CDR3 bases: TGTGCCAGCAGTGCCACTAGCGGAGTCTACAATGAGCAGTTCTTC.